A single sample is the source of the 22 T cell receptor beta chains below, sequenced in a study of blood T cell repertoires in COVID-19. Measured with immunoSEQ multiplex PCR; TCRdb has only the in-frame clones, and not every one. In the table there are a few hundred thousand clones, about 90% of which are singletons. Sequenced material: peripheral blood. All receptors derive from a man in his late teens or twenties with active or convalescent COVID-19.

The chain combines TRBV11-2 with TRBJ2-2, with D perhaps matching TRBD2 (5 bases). The CDR3 covers 15 residues. V lost 5 bases and J 5 bases, leaving 15 bases between the germline ends. Germline V lookup: CDR1 SGHAT, CDR2 FQNNGV. CDR3 sequence: CASSLSEGETGELFF. CDR3 sequence (DNA): TGTGCCAGCAGCCTCAGTGAGGGTGAAACCGGGGAGCTGTTTTTT.

This clone was picked up a small number of times. This chain connects TRBV29-1 to TRBJ1-5, with D possibly being TRBD1 (6 bases). With 4 bases removed from V and 2 bases from J, the gap between germline ends came to 12 bases. This CDR3 is built from 14 residues. The germline gives CDR1 SQVTM, CDR2 ANQGSEA. CDR3 in amino acids: CSVVFAGGNQPQHF. The CDR3 DNA sequence: TGCAGCGTTGTTTTCGCAGGGGGCAATCAGCCCCAGCATTTT.

In its sample, this clone was seen many times. The V call is TRBV2, the J call TRBJ2-2, with D possibly TRBD2 on 5 matching bases. There are 14 residues in the CDR3. V lost 5 bases and J lost 4, with 11 bases in between. Germline CDR1 SNHLY, CDR2 FYNNEI. The CDR3 loop is CASSPLEATGELFF. In DNA form, the CDR3 reads TGTGCCAGCAGTCCACTAGAGGCCACCGGGGAGCTGTTTTTT.

The V call is TRBV5-1, the J call TRBJ2-2; D may be TRBD1 (5 bases). Per germline, CDR1 SGHRS and CDR2 YFSETQ. The V end was cut by 0 bases, the J end by 0 bases, with 9 bases between. The CDR3 has 16 amino acids. In DNA form, the CDR3 reads TGCGCCAGCAGCTTGGGACAGTTCGCGAACACCGGGGAGCTGTTTTTT. It specifies CASSLGQFANTGELFF. The whole variable domain, remainder taken from reference TRBV5-1 and TRBJ2-2, is KAGVTQTPRYLIKTRGQQVTLSCSPISGHRSVSWYQQTPGQGLQFLFEYFSETQRNKGNFPGRFSGRQFSNSRSEMNVSTLELGDSALYLCASSLGQFANTGELFFGEGSRLTVL.

The rearrangement uses TRBV9 and TRBJ1-1, with D unclear. The CDR3 sequence is 13 residues long. With 4 bases removed from V and 1 base from J, the gap between germline ends came to 8 bases. Germline CDR1 and CDR2: SGDLS and YYNGEE. The DNA of the CDR3 is TGTGCCAGCAGCTCCCTACCGAACACTGAAGCTTTCTTT. Residues: CASSSLPNTEAFF.

The chain recombines TRBV7-9 with TRBJ1-3, with unresolved D. V was shortened by 3 bases and J by 7 bases, with 13 bases between the two germline ends. CDR3 size: 14 residues. From germline, CDR1 is SEHNR and CDR2 FQNEAQ (reference sequence). The CDR3, as DNA: TGTGCCAGCAGCTTCGAGGAGGCCCGCAACACCATATATTTT. Its protein is CASSFEEARNTIYF.

The chain has TRBV12-3 or TRBV12-4 and TRBJ2-7; a possible D gene is TRBD1 (5 bases). This CDR3 region has 12 residues. V lost 5 bases and J 6 bases, leaving 11 bases between the germline ends. CDR3 in DNA: TGTGCCAGCAGTATTAGGACATCCGAGCAGTACTTC. Its translation is CASSIRTSEQYF.

The chain carries TRBV5-1 and TRBJ2-7; TRBD2 matches at 12 bases. The V segment lost 3 bases and the J segment 4 bases; nucleotides outside the gene matches: 5. The germline V gene has CDR1 SGHRS and CDR2 YFSETQ. The CDR3 extends over 15 amino acids. In nucleotides, the CDR3 is TGCGCCAGCAGCTGGGGGACTAGCGGGTCTTACGAGCAGTACTTC. It translates to CASSWGTSGSYEQYF.

The CDR3 sequence: CASSNRDTNTDTQYF. The CDR3 DNA is TGTGCCAGCAGCAACCGGGACACCAACACAGATACGCAGTATTTT. The chain joins TRBV7-9 to TRBJ2-3; D may be TRBD1 (6 bases). There are 15 residues in the CDR3. Trimming stripped 5 bases from V and 2 bases from J, with 14 bases between. Germline V CDR1 and CDR2: SEHNR, FQNEAQ (reference sequence).

This chain links TRBV4-3 with TRBJ1-5; the D is unclear. The CDR3 has 20 residues. CDR1 and CDR2 (germline): LGHNA, YSLEER. Trimming stripped 7 bases from V and 7 bases from J, with 35 bases between. The DNA of the CDR3 is TGCGCCAGCACCGCCGGGGTGGTCACAGAGGTGGTCCCGAATGACCAGCCCCAGCATTTT. It codes for CASTAGVVTEVVPNDQPQHF.

This clone was recorded once. V gene TRBV16 combines with J gene TRBJ2-5, with D maybe TRBD2 (6 bases). Trimming pared 1 base from V and 2 bases from J, leaving 8 bases between. This CDR3 is built from 14 residues. Germline values: CDR1 KGHSY, CDR2 FQNENV. The CDR3 region has the DNA TGTGCCAGCAGCCAATTTCGGGGGCAAGAGACCCAGTACTTC. It codes for CASSQFRGQETQYF. The variable domain in full, completed from reference TRBV16 and TRBJ2-5, reads GEEVAQTPKHLVRGEGQKAKLYCAPIKGHSYVFWYQQVLKNEFKFLISFQNENVFDETGMPKERFSAKCLPNSPCSLEIQATKLEDSAVYFCASSQFRGQETQYFGPGTRLLVL.

This chain links TRBV7-8 with TRBJ2-2, with no clear D. V lost 3 bases and J lost 1, with 9 bases in between. CDR3 length equals 15 residues. CDR1 and CDR2 (germline): SGHVS, FQNEAQ. In nucleotides, the CDR3 is TGTGCCAGCAGCTTCTTATCAGGGAACACCGGGGAGCTGTTTTTT. It is translated as CASSFLSGNTGELFF.

The genes are TRBV9 and TRBJ2-1, with TRBD2 matching over 11 bases. V lost 3 bases and J lost 3; bases outside the gene matches: 14. The CDR3 is 19 residues long. Germline assignment: CDR1 SGDLS and CDR2 YYNGEE. The CDR3 bases are TGTGCCAGCAGCGATCCGGGACTAGCGGCCTCCGGTCTCTACAATGAGCAGTTCTTC. Protein sequence: CASSDPGLAASGLYNEQFF.

The V call is TRBV11-2, the J call TRBJ1-2, with 8 bases aligning to TRBD1. The ends lost 4 bases at V and 4 bases at J; junction bases unmatched: 5. The CDR3 consists of 14 residues. CDR1 is SGHAT and CDR2 is FQNNGV in the germline V gene. The CDR3 DNA reads TGTGCCAGCAGCTCCACAGGGGGAGGCTATGGCTACACCTTC. It is translated as CASSSTGGGYGYTF.

The rearrangement uses TRBV3-1 (or the pseudogene TRBV3-2) and TRBJ2-1; 8 bases map to TRBD1. Per germline, CDR1 LGHDT and CDR2 YNNKEL (reference sequence). The CDR3 loop spans 13 amino acids. V shed 2 bases and J 6 bases; nucleotides not matched to a gene: 0. The CDR3 is CASSQTGGNEQFF. The CDR3 DNA sequence: TGTGCCAGCAGCCAAACAGGGGGCAATGAGCAGTTCTTC.

V gene TRBV2 combines with J gene TRBJ1-2; the D gene is possibly TRBD1 (5 bases). Between the trimmed V and J ends, which lost 7 bases and 6 bases, there was a span of 12 bases. CDR3 length equals 12 residues. The germline V gene has CDR1 SNHLY and CDR2 FYNNEI. The CDR3 protein is CASNHQGNGYTF. CDR3 sequence (DNA): TGTGCCAGCAATCACCAGGGTAATGGCTACACCTTC.

The genes are TRBV5-1 and TRBJ1-1; perhaps TRBD1 as D (5 bases). CDR1 SGHRS and CDR2 YFSETQ come from the germline V gene. V gave up 1 base and J gave up 3 bases, with 7 bases separating them. The CDR3 has 13 residues. CDR3 in amino acids: CASSLWGDTEAFF. CDR3 sequence (DNA): TGCGCCAGCAGCTTGTGGGGGGACACTGAAGCTTTCTTT.

V is TRBV9 and J is TRBJ2-7; TRBD1 matches at 8 bases. V shed 4 bases, J shed 5 bases, and the junction held 11 bases outside the gene matches. Germline V gives CDR1 SGDLS, CDR2 YYNGEE. The CDR3 runs 15 residues. CDR3 in DNA: TGTGCCAGCAGCTTACGGGGACAGGACGTACACGAGCAGTACTTC. Protein sequence: CASSLRGQDVHEQYF.

The CDR3 DNA reads TGTGCCAGCAGCTTAACGGACAGGGGGCTGGCTGGCTACACCTTC. The encoded protein is CASSLTDRGLAGYTF. V is TRBV7-8 and J is TRBJ1-2; 11 bases fit TRBD1. Germline assignment: CDR1 SGHVS and CDR2 FQNEAQ. The V and J ends lost 2 bases and 7 bases, in that order; junction bases with no gene match: 6. This CDR3 comprises 15 residues.

The chain employs TRBV24-1 and TRBJ1-3, with TRBD1 as a possible D gene (6 bases). Germline V gene data show CDR1 as KGHDR and CDR2 as SFDVKD. The CDR3 is made up of 15 amino acids. Trimming stripped 3 bases from V and 3 bases from J, with 11 bases between. The CDR3 bases are TGTGCCACCAGTGATACCAAGGACAGTGGAAACACCATATATTTT. Its protein product is CATSDTKDSGNTIYF.

The gene calls are TRBV6-2 or TRBV6-3 and TRBJ2-3; 10 nucleotides agree with TRBD2. The CDR3 consists of 14 residues. Trimming took 5 bases from V and 4 from J; bases not matched to a gene: 3. Germline lookup yields CDR1 MNHEY and CDR2 SVGEGT. The CDR3 loop is CASSISGGSDTQYF. DNA for the CDR3: TGTGCCAGCAGTATTAGCGGGGGGTCAGATACGCAGTATTTT.

This clone came up once. The chain uses TRBV5-1 and TRBJ2-5; TRBD2 matches at 13 bases. The germline V gene encodes CDR1 SGHRS and CDR2 YFSETQ. V dropped 4 bases and J dropped 6; count of bases not matched to a gene: 6. This CDR3 is built from 15 residues. DNA for the CDR3: TGCGCCAGCAGCCCACGGACTAGCGGGGGACAGACCCAGTACTTC. It codes for CASSPRTSGGQTQYF.